A selection of T cell receptor beta chains follows, all from one sample in a study of regulatory T cells in long-lasting Graves disease. TCRdb recomputed calls from the multiplex PCR reads with MiXCR, one row per CDR3 protein. The data show roughly 450,000 distinct CDR3 sequences, 22% seen once. The sequenced sample was peripheral blood mononuclear cells (PBMCs), obtained when the disease was refractory, from a patient treated with antithyroid drugs. The receptor source for this set is a female donor with Graves disease. Each CDR3 is given with its conserved first and last residue. The D gene is left open where the match is weak. A clone size is listed for some rows: how often the clone was seen (once, few, many), or a class if it is expanded.

CDR3,DNA,size,J,D,V,length
CASVEGGGLNYGYTF,TGTGCCAGCGTTGAAGGAGGGGGTCTTAACTATGGCTACACCTTC,.,TRBJ1-2,.,TRBV6-1,15
CASSLLQGDHPYGKNTEAFF,TGTGCCAGCAGCTTACTACAGGGGGACCATCCATACGGTAAGAACACTGAAGCTTTCTTT,few,TRBJ1-1,.,TRBV3-2,20
CASSGGFGYTDTQYF,TGTGCCAGCAGCGGGGGTTTTGGGTACACAGATACGCAGTATTTT,.,TRBJ2-3,.,TRBV7-2,15
CASSQDRQGAYGYTF,TGTGCCAGCAGCCAAGATAGGCAGGGGGCCTATGGCTACACCTTC,.,TRBJ1-2,TRBD1,TRBV3-1,15
CASSKTPSSETQYF,TGTGCCAGTAGTAAGACCCCATCATCAGAGACCCAGTACTTC,few,TRBJ2-5,.,TRBV19,14
CASSPLSNMNTEAFF,TGTGCCAGCAGCCCCCTCAGCAATATGAACACTGAAGCTTTCTTT,many,TRBJ1-1,.,TRBV11-2,15
CASSQGKGLGEKLFF,TGTGCCAGCAGCCAAGGGAAGGGCTTGGGTGAAAAACTGTTTTTT,.,TRBJ1-4,.,TRBV3-1,15
CASESGFETQYF,TGTGCCAGCGAATCGGGTTTTGAGACCCAGTACTTC,many,TRBJ2-5,.,TRBV28,12
CSAPTRGTTGELFF,TGCAGTGCCCCCACTCGCGGGACTACCGGGGAGCTGTTTTTT,many,TRBJ2-2,.,TRBV20-1,14
CASSGPGQGTEAFF,TGTGCCAGCAGCGGACCGGGACAGGGGACTGAAGCTTTCTTT,.,TRBJ1-1,TRBD1,TRBV3-1,14
CASSQVGLAGVGANVLTF,TGTGCCAGCAGCCAGGTCGGTCTAGCGGGAGTTGGGGCCAACGTCCTGACTTTC,.,TRBJ2-6,TRBD2,TRBV14,18
CASSLVDLRLEQYF,TGCGCCAGCAGCTTGGTTGACCTCCGCCTCGAGCAGTACTTC,few,TRBJ2-7,.,TRBV5-1,14
CASRLGGPNQPQHF,TGTGCCAGCAGGCTCGGGGGGCCCAATCAGCCCCAGCATTTT,few,TRBJ1-5,.,TRBV6-1,14
CSAIRLAGMQETQYF,TGCAGTGCTATAAGACTAGCGGGGATGCAAGAGACCCAGTACTTC,.,TRBJ2-5,TRBD2,TRBV20-1,15
CASSQETGSLVAFF,TGTGCCAGCAGCCAAGAAACAGGTTCACTCGTAGCTTTCTTT,.,TRBJ1-1,.,TRBV3-1,14
CASSQDLGQAAYGYTF,TGCGCCAGCAGCCAAGATCTCGGGCAGGCGGCCTATGGCTACACCTTC,once,TRBJ1-2,.,TRBV4-1,16
CASSEGATAVTTSTDTQYF,TGTGCCAGCAGTGAGGGGGCGACAGCCGTCACGACTAGCACAGATACGCAGTATTTT,.,TRBJ2-3,.,TRBV2,19
CASSIGQLEAFF,TGTGCCAGTAGTATCGGGCAGCTTGAAGCTTTCTTT,many,TRBJ1-1,.,TRBV19,12
CASSVGWGLSSYEQYF,TGTGCCAGCAGCGTAGGTTGGGGGTTGTCATCCTACGAGCAGTACTTC,.,TRBJ2-7,.,TRBV9,16
CATQIGTGDSPLHF,TGTGCCACCCAGATCGGGACAGGGGATTCACCCCTCCACTTT,.,TRBJ1-6,TRBD1,TRBV6-1,14
CASSGLTGAGDAFF,TGCGCCAGCAGCGGGTTAACAGGGGCAGGTGATGCTTTCTTT,.,TRBJ1-1,TRBD1,TRBV5-1,14
CATPPGQPQHF,TGTGCCACCCCCCCAGGTCAGCCCCAGCATTTT,many,TRBJ1-5,.,TRBV27,11
CASLGRLSYEQYF,TGTGCCAGCCTGGGACGGCTCTCCTACGAGCAGTACTTC,few,TRBJ2-7,.,TRBV2,13
CASRSSGNSDTQYF,TGTGCCAGTCGCTCTTCAGGGAATTCAGATACGCAGTATTTT,.,TRBJ2-3,.,TRBV5-4,14
CASSFKGRGSQPQHF,TGTGCCAGCAGTTTTAAGGGCCGTGGGAGTCAGCCCCAGCATTTT,.,TRBJ1-5,.,TRBV6-2/TRBV6-3,15
CASSLDRTGGKNIQYF,TGCGCCAGCAGCTTGGATAGGACAGGGGGCAAAAACATTCAGTACTTC,.,TRBJ2-4,TRBD1,TRBV5-1,16
CATLAGPRPSSGNTIYF,TGTGCCACTCTCGCGGGCCCAAGACCCAGCTCTGGAAACACCATATATTTT,many,TRBJ1-3,.,TRBV28,17
CASSFSITQRGTGELFF,TGTGCCAGCAGTTTCTCCATTACACAGCGCGGCACCGGGGAGCTGTTTTTT,.,TRBJ2-2,.,TRBV27,17
CSVGEGAHQPQHF,TGCAGCGTTGGAGAGGGTGCTCATCAGCCCCAGCATTTT,.,TRBJ1-5,.,TRBV29-1,13
CATSPGVATGELFF,TGTGCCACCAGTCCGGGGGTGGCCACCGGGGAGCTGTTTTTT,many,TRBJ2-2,.,TRBV24-1,14
CASSFRGRGTGELFF,TGCGCCAGCAGCTTCAGGGGGCGTGGCACCGGGGAGCTGTTTTTT,.,TRBJ2-2,TRBD1,TRBV5-1,15
CASSIDRWTGEPFF,TGTGCCAGTAGTATAGATAGGTGGACCGGGGAGCCGTTTTTT,.,TRBJ2-2,.,TRBV19,14
CAILKSGPSNTEAFF,TGTGCCATCCTGAAATCGGGACCCTCTAACACTGAAGCTTTCTTT,few,TRBJ1-1,.,TRBV10-3,15
CASKREGDTQYF,TGTGCCAGCAAGCGGGAAGGAGATACGCAGTATTTT,many,TRBJ2-3,TRBD2,TRBV2,12
CASSQFGTGVDYGYTF,TGTGCCAGCAGCCAATTTGGGACAGGGGTGGACTATGGCTACACCTTC,few,TRBJ1-2,TRBD1,TRBV12-3/TRBV12-4,16
CSARDYYNEQFF,TGCAGTGCTAGAGATTACTACAATGAGCAGTTCTTC,.,TRBJ2-1,.,TRBV20-1,12
CASSPWTTGANVLTF,TGTGCCAGCAGCCCATGGACAACTGGGGCCAACGTCCTGACTTTC,.,TRBJ2-6,.,TRBV14,15
CASSIDRTGGDEQFF,TGTGCCAGTAGTATAGACCGGACAGGGGGAGATGAGCAGTTCTTC,.,TRBJ2-1,TRBD1,TRBV19,15
CASWASRSAFF,TGTGCCAGCTGGGCCTCGAGGTCAGCTTTCTTT,many,TRBJ1-1,.,TRBV2,11
CASSLAVRGDIQYF,TGTGCCAGCAGCTTAGCGGTCAGAGGGGACATTCAGTACTTC,.,TRBJ2-4,.,TRBV13,14
CASSLDSPGRTQYF,TGTGCCAGCAGCTTGGACAGCCCAGGAAGGACGCAGTATTTT,.,TRBJ2-3,.,TRBV7-8,14
CASSLWQSGQPQHF,TGTGCCAGCAGTTTATGGCAGTCGGGACAGCCCCAGCATTTT,many,TRBJ1-5,.,TRBV28,14